This T cell receptor (beta chain) was documented in a study of neurological immune-mediated disorders. Comments on this clonotype: A read error may account for a junction end that differs from germline.

Time point reported: longitudinal time-point 3. Unsorted libraries were prepared from 2 million PBMCs held at -80 C. Via MiXCR, TCRdb re-called the 5' RACE reads, giving one row per CDR3 protein. The sample contains about 99,000 distinct CDR3 sequences, 10% to 14% of which appear only once. This CDR3 has 15 amino acids. The germline V gene encodes CDR1 SGHRS and CDR2 YFSETQ. The sequenced material came from PBMCs. The rearrangement joins TRBV5-1 to TRBJ2-5; TRBD2 agrees at 12 bases. The receptor was isolated from a female donor with HTLV-1-associated myelopathy (HAM/TSP). The CDR3 protein is CANRVTSGGQETQHF. The CDR3 region has the DNA TGCGCCAACAGGGTTACTAGCGGGGGGCAGGAGACCCAGCACTTC.